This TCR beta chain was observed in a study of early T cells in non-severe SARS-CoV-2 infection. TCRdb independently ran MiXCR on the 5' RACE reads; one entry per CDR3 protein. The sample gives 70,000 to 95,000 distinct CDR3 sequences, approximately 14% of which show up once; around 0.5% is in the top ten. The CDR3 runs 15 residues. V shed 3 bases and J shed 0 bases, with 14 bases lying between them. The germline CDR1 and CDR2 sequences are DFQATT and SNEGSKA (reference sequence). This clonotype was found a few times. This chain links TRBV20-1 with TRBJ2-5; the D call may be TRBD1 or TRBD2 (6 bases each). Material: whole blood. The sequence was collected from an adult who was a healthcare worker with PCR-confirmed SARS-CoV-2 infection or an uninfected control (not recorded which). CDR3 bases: TGCAGTGCTAGTGGGGGCGGGGAGTACCAAGAGACCCAGTACTTC. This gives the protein CSASGGGEYQETQYF.